This record concerns one T cell receptor beta chain sequence. Germline-derived CDR1 and CDR2 are SGHVS and FQNEAQ. The CDR3 runs to 16 residues. V gave up 5 bases and J gave up 0 bases, with 14 bases separating them. TCRdb re-called the 5' RACE reads through MiXCR, storing one row per CDR3 protein. The sample shows about 61,000 distinct CDR3 sequences, more than 25% of them seen only once. The rearrangement joins TRBV7-8 to TRBJ1-5, with D perhaps matching TRBD1 (5 bases). The clonotype comes from a female donor with breast cancer. Sequencing input: tumor-infiltrating naive CD4+ T cells sorted from the breast tumor. The subset: naive CD4+ T cells, CD4+CD45RA+CD25-. CDR3 DNA sequence: TGTGCCAGCAGCCCCGAGAATGGGGCTAGCAATCAGCCCCAGCATTTT. Its translation: CASSPENGASNQPQHF.